Listed below are T cell receptor beta chains from one sample, sequenced in a study of blood T cell repertoires in COVID-19. Repertoires were generated with immunoSEQ multiplex PCR, while TCRdb's copy carries only in-frame clones and drops some. The sample lists roughly 97,000 clones, roughly 79% occurring once. Specimen: peripheral blood. The source of these receptors is a man in his 70s with acute or convalescent COVID-19. CDR3s include the opening cysteine and the closing phenylalanine or tryptophan. D genes are given only for firm matches. For some rows the clone size is stated as once, few or many, or as a class when expanded; others skip it.

CDR3nt | CDR3aa | j_gene | v_gene | abundance | d_gene
TGTGCCAGCAGTTTTTCCCGGGACTACCCCCTGCTCTACAATGAGCAGTTCTTC | CASSFSRDYPLLYNEQFF | TRBJ2-1 | TRBV27 | - | TRBD2
TGTGCCAGCAGAACGGGACTAGCGGGGGGAAACACCGGGGAGCTGTTTTTT | CASRTGLAGGNTGELFF | TRBJ2-2 | TRBV5-4 | many | TRBD2
TGTGCCACCAGCAGAGGACTAGCGGGAGACGAGCAGTACTTC | CATSRGLAGDEQYF | TRBJ2-7 | TRBV15 | - | TRBD2
TGTGCCAGCAGCGTTGGGGCTGAGCAGTACTTC | CASSVGAEQYF | TRBJ2-7 | TRBV12-3/TRBV12-4 | - | -
TGCGCCAGCAGCCAAGGGCCCACAGGACCCTCTGGAAACACCATATATTTT | CASSQGPTGPSGNTIYF | TRBJ1-3 | TRBV4-1 | - | -
TGTGCCACCAGCAGAGTCTCCTTTACCGGGGAGCTGTTTTTT | CATSRVSFTGELFF | TRBJ2-2 | TRBV15 | - | -
TGTGCCAGCAGTTCCATGGGACTAGCTCTCACCGGGGAGCTGTTTTTT | CASSSMGLALTGELFF | TRBJ2-2 | TRBV6-5 | - | TRBD2
TGTGCCAGCAGCCCCGAGCGGGGGGCGGAAGAGACCCAGTACTTC | CASSPERGAEETQYF | TRBJ2-5 | TRBV4-2 | - | TRBD2
TGTGCCAGCAGCTTGAGCGGGAATGAGCAGTTCTTC | CASSLSGNEQFF | TRBJ2-1 | TRBV5-6 | - | -
TGTGCCAGCAGTGAACTAGCGGGAGAAAGGTATGAGCAGTTCTTC | CASSELAGERYEQFF | TRBJ2-1 | TRBV2 | - | TRBD2
TGTGCCAGCAGGGACAGGGGCCCAGATACGCAGTATTTT | CASRDRGPDTQYF | TRBJ2-3 | TRBV6-5 | - | TRBD1
TGTGCCAGCAGCCCGGGGGTTGGGTACTATGGCTACACCTTC | CASSPGVGYYGYTF | TRBJ1-2 | TRBV7-2 | few | -
TGTGCCAGCTCACCCGCAGGGTATCTTGTCTACACCTTC | CASSPAGYLVYTF | TRBJ1-2 | TRBV18 | - | -